The 17 T cell receptor beta chains below come from one sample, sequenced in a study of cytomegalovirus exposure and HLA in healthy donors. Amplification used 60 Vbeta primers and 13 Jbeta primers. The data were produced by immunoSEQ multiplex PCR, yet TCRdb's version contains in-frame clones alone and is incomplete. This sample yields about 76,000 clones, of which more than 55% are seen a single time; around 4.7% belongs to the top ten. Sequencing was carried out using PBMCs. The receptors were sampled from a man aged 55 to 70 in good health and CMV-seropositive.

The J gene is TRBJ2-3, the V gene TRBV25-1; D remains ambiguous. The V end lost 3 bases, the J end lost 6 bases, and 13 bases lay between the germline ends. CDR1 is MGHDK and CDR2 is SYGVNS in the germline V gene. This CDR3 contains 14 residues. CDR3 nucleotides: TGTGCCAGCAGTGATTCGCGAGTTTTGGATACGCAGTATTTT. It encodes CASSDSRVLDTQYF. Combining the CDR3 with reference TRBV25-1 and TRBJ2-3 gives the whole variable domain EADIYQTPRYLVIGTGKKITLECSQTMGHDKMYWYQQDPGMELHLIHYSYGVNSTEKGDLSSESTVSRIRTEHFPLTLESARPSHTSQYLCASSDSRVLDTQYFGPGTRLTVL.

As concerns this clone: This sample also contains other DNA sequences that code for the same CDR3. The rearrangement uses TRBV7-2 and TRBJ1-1, with TRBD1 matching 8 bases. V shed 5 bases and J 5 bases; nucleotides not matched to a gene: 4. This CDR3 is built from 13 residues. Germline values: CDR1 SGHTA, CDR2 FQGNSA. CDR3 nucleotides: TGTGCCAGCAGCCTGGACAGGGCGACTGAAGCTTTCTTT. Its protein is CASSLDRATEAFF.

The chain has TRBV7-2 and TRBJ2-7; 7 nucleotides align to TRBD2. CDR3 size: 15 residues. Unmatched junction bases numbered 6, after V lost 2 bases and J lost 2 bases. Germline assignment: CDR1 SGHTA and CDR2 FQGNSA. The CDR3 reads CASSLYVGTTYEQYF. The CDR3 DNA follows: TGTGCCAGCAGCTTATATGTGGGGACTACCTACGAGCAGTACTTC. The entire variable domain, with the rest obtained from reference TRBV7-2 and TRBJ2-7, is as follows: GAGVSQSPSNKVTEKGKDVELRCDPISGHTALYWYRQSLGQGLEFLIYFQGNSAPDKSGLPSDRFSAERTGGSVSTLTIQRTQQEDSAVYLCASSLYVGTTYEQYFGPGTRLTVT.

This chain uses TRBV5-1 with TRBJ1-2; 8 bases match TRBD1. Germline CDR1 SGHRS, CDR2 YFSETQ. J gave up 5 bases and V 0 bases, and 3 bases lay outside the gene matches. The CDR3 totals 14 residues. The CDR3 bases are TGCGCCAGCAGCTTGGTGACAGGGGTATATGGCTACACCTTC. Its protein product is CASSLVTGVYGYTF.

The chain couples TRBV6-6 to TRBJ2-7, with 9 bases fitting TRBD2. From germline, CDR1 is MNHNY and CDR2 SVGAGI (reference sequence). With 6 bases clipped from V and 0 bases from J, the junction kept 3 bases outside the gene matches. The CDR3 sequence is 14 residues long. The CDR3 nucleotides are TGTGCCAGCAGAACTAGCGGGCACTCCTACGAGCAGTACTTC. Translated: CASRTSGHSYEQYF.

This chain connects TRBV19 to TRBJ1-1; 8 nucleotides align to TRBD1. Trimming cost V 3 bases and J 8 bases; bases outside gene matches: 8. The germline V gene encodes CDR1 LNHDA and CDR2 SQIVND (reference sequence). CDR3 length equals 14 residues. This CDR3 reads CASSIEGTGLEAFF. In DNA, the CDR3 is TGTGCCAGTAGTATTGAGGGGACAGGCCTAGAAGCTTTCTTT. Complete variable domain (other parts from reference TRBV19 and TRBJ1-1): DGGITQSPKYLFRKEGQNVTLSCEQNLNHDAMYWYRQDPGQGLRLIYYSQIVNDFQKGDIAEGYSVSREKKESFPLTVTSAQKNPTAFYLCASSIEGTGLEAFFGQGTRLTVV.

The rearrangement joins TRBV5-1 to TRBJ1-1; D not resolved. V dropped 0 bases and J dropped 1 base, with 7 bases sitting between them. Looked up from germline, CDR1 is SGHRS and CDR2 is YFSETQ. The CDR3 sequence is 14 residues long. CDR3 coding DNA: TGCGCCAGCAGCTTGGCCGTCCCGAACACTGAAGCTTTCTTT. Translation gives CASSLAVPNTEAFF.

CDR3 region: CASSVAGMNTEAFF. The CDR3 DNA is TGTGCCAGCAGCGTTGCGGGTATGAACACTGAAGCTTTCTTT. The rearrangement links TRBV5-4 to TRBJ1-1; D is uncertain. The length of the CDR3 is 14 residues. From germline, CDR1 is SGHNT and CDR2 YYREEE (reference sequence). The V end lost 4 bases, the J end lost 0 bases, and 10 bases lay between the germline ends.

The chain has TRBV6-6 and TRBJ2-5; 11 bases line up with TRBD1. V gave up 4 bases and J gave up 4 bases; unmatched junction bases: 5. CDR1 is MNHNY, CDR2 SVGAGI, per germline (reference sequence). CDR3 length equals 15 residues. The CDR3 reads CASSSSGTGGETQYF. DNA for the CDR3: TGTGCCAGCAGTTCCTCCGGGACAGGGGGAGAGACCCAGTACTTC.

The chain has TRBV28 and TRBJ2-5; 11 nucleotides align to TRBD2. The DNA end is a closer match to TRBJ2-7, so the J assignment may be wrong. Germline lookup yields CDR1 MDHEN and CDR2 SYDVKM. The CDR3 is made up of 14 amino acids. Here the CDR3 reads CASGGLAVFYEQYF. In nucleotides, the CDR3 is TGTGCCAGCGGGGGACTAGCGGTATTCTACGAGCAGTACTTC.

The rearrangement joins TRBV6-5 to TRBJ2-4; 8 bases align to TRBD1. Losses at the gene ends were 0 bases for V and 6 bases for J; bases not matched to a gene: 7. Germline CDR1 is MNHEY and CDR2 is SVGAGI. The CDR3 has 16 amino acids. The CDR3 DNA is TGTGCCAGCAGTTACTCCCCGGGACAGGAATTAAACATTCAGTACTTC. The encoded protein is CASSYSPGQELNIQYF.

A word on this clone: At one end, the junction sequence differs from germline, possibly due to a read error. The chain recombines TRBV7-9 with TRBJ2-1; no firm D call. This CDR3 comprises 12 residues. The V gene's germline CDR1 is SEHNR and CDR2 FQNEAQ (reference sequence). The CDR3 loop reads CSSSSGFNEQFF. CDR3 in DNA: TGTTCCAGCAGCTCAGGATTCAATGAGCAGTTCTTC.

V and J are TRBV6-5 and TRBJ2-2; 11 nucleotides align to TRBD2. The CDR3 runs to 14 residues. The ends lost 7 bases at V and 4 bases at J; junction bases unmatched: 2. Per germline, CDR1 MNHEY and CDR2 SVGAGI. Here the CDR3 DNA reads TGTGCCAGCAATAGCGGGAGGGTCACCGGGGAGCTGTTTTTT. This encodes CASNSGRVTGELFF.

This clone has a single count. The V call is TRBV28, the J call TRBJ2-2, with D perhaps matching TRBD2 (5 bases). The V end lost 5 bases, the J end lost 5 bases, and 12 bases lay between the germline ends. There are 14 residues in the CDR3. Per the germline V gene, CDR1 is MDHEN and CDR2 is SYDVKM. CDR3 sequence reads: CASSPGLGTGELFF. The CDR3 region has the DNA TGTGCCAGCAGTCCGGGGTTAGGGACCGGGGAGCTGTTTTTT.

The chain recombines TRBV19 with TRBJ1-1, with 8 bases matching TRBD1. CDR3 size: 13 residues. The germline CDR1 and CDR2 sequences are LNHDA and SQIVND (reference sequence). J gave up 6 bases and V 7 bases, and 7 bases lay outside the gene matches. The DNA of the CDR3 is TGTGCCAGTAAGGACAGGGCTCCGCCTGAAGCTTTCTTT. Translating gives CASKDRAPPEAFF. The entire variable domain, with the rest obtained from reference TRBV19 and TRBJ1-1, is as follows: DGGITQSPKYLFRKEGQNVTLSCEQNLNHDAMYWYRQDPGQGLRLIYYSQIVNDFQKGDIAEGYSVSREKKESFPLTVTSAQKNPTAFYLCASKDRAPPEAFFGQGTRLTVV.

This clone is a singleton in its sample. The gene calls are TRBV4-1 and TRBJ1-4, with 9 bases lining up with TRBD1. This CDR3 contains 19 residues. CDR1 and CDR2 (germline): MGHRA, YSYEKL. V was clipped by 0 bases and J by 4 bases; unmatched bases: 12. CDR3 sequence reads: CASSQEETGGVLGNEKLFF. DNA of the CDR3: TGCGCCAGCAGCCAAGAAGAGACAGGGGGTGTCCTCGGTAATGAAAAACTGTTTTTT.

The chain combines TRBV7-7 with TRBJ1-1, with D perhaps matching TRBD1 (5 bases). There are 14 residues in the CDR3. CDR1 and CDR2 from the germline V gene are SSHAT and FNYEAQ (reference sequence). With 5 bases removed from V and 0 bases from J, the gap between germline ends came to 10 bases. The CDR3 sequence is CASSPDSLNTEAFF. In DNA form, the CDR3 reads TGTGCCAGCAGCCCCGACAGTTTGAACACTGAAGCTTTCTTT.